These 10 T cell receptor beta chains were sequenced from one sample in a study of cytomegalovirus exposure and HLA in healthy donors. The PCR was carried out with 60 Vbeta primers and 13 Jbeta primers. Assay used: immunoSEQ multiplex PCR; TCRdb lists only in-frame clones, some missing. The sample includes some 190,000 clones, roughly three quarters of them seen just once. Sample: PBMCs. The receptors here all came from a woman in her 30s in good health and CMV-seropositive.

A note on this clone: Other nucleotide sequences in the sample specify the same CDR3. This rearrangement joins TRBV18 to TRBJ2-1; 7 bases agree with TRBD2. The CDR3 contains 15 residues. The germline gives CDR1 KGHSH, CDR2 LQKENI. V was clipped by 4 bases and J by 9 bases; unmatched bases: 12. CDR3 in amino acids: CASSLPTGGRSEQFF. In nucleotides, the CDR3 is TGTGCCAGCTCACTCCCGACGGGGGGACGAAGTGAGCAGTTCTTC.

The sample holds a few counts of this clone. V and J are TRBV19 and TRBJ1-4, with 11 bases lining up with TRBD1. Germline V gives CDR1 LNHDA, CDR2 SQIVND (reference sequence). The CDR3 totals 17 residues. Losses at the gene ends were 1 base for V and 8 bases for J; bases not matched to a gene: 9. The CDR3 here is CASSIVRTGGGNEKLFF. The CDR3 coding sequence is TGTGCCAGTAGTATAGTGAGGACAGGGGGCGGAAACGAAAAACTGTTTTTT.

The chain combines TRBV9 with TRBJ1-2, with a tentative D call TRBD1 (5 bases). CDR3 length: 15 residues. Per germline, CDR1 SGDLS and CDR2 YYNGEE. V lost 0 bases to trimming and J lost 5 bases, with 14 bases between them. The DNA of the CDR3 is TGTGCCAGCAGCGTAGAGGGCCGGGGGGGGTATGGCTACACCTTC. Its translation is CASSVEGRGGYGYTF. The full variable domain, completed using reference TRBV9 and TRBJ1-2, is DSGVTQTPKHLITATGQRVTLRCSPRSGDLSVYWYQQSLDQGLQFLIQYYNGEERAKGNILERFSAQQFPDLHSELNLSSLELGDSALYFCASSVEGRGGYGYTFGSGTRLTVV.

This clone turned up a few times. V usage is TRBV7-2 and J usage is TRBJ2-7, with D possibly matching TRBD1 (5 bases). Germline loops: CDR1 SGHTA, CDR2 FQGNSA. Trimming took 5 bases from V and 8 from J, leaving 10 bases between them. The CDR3 extends over 11 amino acids. The CDR3 DNA reads TGTGCCAGCAGCGACTGGGGCCAGCAGTACTTC. This codes for CASSDWGQQYF. Variable domain in full (rest from reference TRBV7-2 and TRBJ2-7): GAGVSQSPSNKVTEKGKDVELRCDPISGHTALYWYRQSLGQGLEFLIYFQGNSAPDKSGLPSDRFSAERTGGSVSTLTIQRTQQEDSAVYLCASSDWGQQYFGPGTRLTVT.

As concerns this clone: The junction differs from germline at one of its ends, possibly a read error. The CDR3 DNA is TGCGCCAGCAGCCCCGGGACAGGGTCACAGATCCTTCACTTC. This sequence encodes CASSPGTGSQILHF. The gene calls are TRBV5-1 and TRBJ2-7; 9 nucleotides align to TRBD1. Germline V gene lookup returns CDR1 SGHRS and CDR2 YFSETQ. The CDR3 length is 14 residues.

This clone was counted between two and nine times. This rearrangement joins TRBV28 to TRBJ1-5; TRBD1 might be the D (5 bases). Germline-derived CDR1 and CDR2 are MDHEN and SYDVKM. This CDR3 comprises 15 residues. V was pared by 3 bases and J by 9 bases, with 18 bases between. CDR3 DNA: TGTGCCAGCAGTTTTAGGGTAAGGGGCCGCCGGCCCCAGCATTTT. Protein sequence: CASSFRVRGRRPQHF.

J is TRBJ2-7 and V is TRBV7-6; D is perhaps TRBD1 (5 bases). V gave up 5 bases and J gave up 5 bases, with 10 bases separating them. The CDR3 extends over 12 amino acids. In germline, CDR1 is SGHVS, CDR2 FNYEAQ. The CDR3 region has the DNA TGTGCCAGCAGCCCCAGGGAAAACGAGCAGTACTTC. Translating it yields CASSPRENEQYF.

This clone was found a few times. The rearrangement links TRBV4-3 to TRBJ1-2; the match to TRBD1 covers 7 bases. The V gene's germline CDR1 is LGHNA and CDR2 YSLEER. The CDR3 length is 15 residues. The V and J ends lost 0 bases and 5 bases, in that order; junction bases with no gene match: 6. The DNA of the CDR3 is TGCGCCAGCAGCCAAGAAAGGGGGCGAGGGTATGGCTACACCTTC. It translates to CASSQERGRGYGYTF.

The chain is built from TRBV6-5 and TRBJ2-1; 8 bases are shared with TRBD1. The junction had 5 bases not matched to a gene; V was cut back by 4 bases and J by 0 bases. Germline V gene sequence: CDR1 MNHEY, CDR2 SVGAGI. The CDR3 totals 16 residues. In nucleotides, the CDR3 is TGTGCCAGCAGTTTGTTCAGGGGGCTCTCCTACAATGAGCAGTTCTTC. Translating gives CASSLFRGLSYNEQFF.

The V call is TRBV5-4, the J call TRBJ1-4; D is uncertain. There are 13 residues in the CDR3. The germline V gene has CDR1 SGHNT and CDR2 YYREEE (reference sequence). With 5 bases removed from V and 7 bases from J, the gap between germline ends came to 12 bases. DNA for the CDR3: TGTGCCAGCAGTTTTGCACGGGGTGAAAAACTGTTTTTT. As protein: CASSFARGEKLFF.